This T cell receptor beta chain emerged from a study of cytomegalovirus exposure and HLA in healthy donors. Vbeta (60) and Jbeta (13) primers were used in the PCR. Assay used: immunoSEQ multiplex PCR; TCRdb lists only in-frame clones, some missing. The table shows roughly 120,000 clones, with 70% to 80% occurring only once. J gave up 1 base and V 4 bases, and 8 bases lay outside the gene matches. The CDR3 spans 17 residues. This TCR was recovered from a woman aged 30 to 39 in good health and CMV-seropositive. The specimen was PBMCs. This sequence joins TRBV5-3 and TRBJ2-4, with TRBD1 matching over 10 bases. TRBV5-3 counts as an open reading frame of uncertain function. The CDR3 nucleotides are TGTGCCAGAAGCCCGGGACAGGGGAAATCGGCCAAAAACATTCAGTACTTC. Its protein product is CARSPGQGKSAKNIQYF.